Listed here are 9 T cell receptor beta chains from one sample, sequenced in a study of cytomegalovirus exposure and HLA in healthy donors. PCR used 60 Vbeta primers and 13 Jbeta primers. Assay: immunoSEQ multiplex PCR; the TCRdb copy retains only in-frame clones and omits some. Of 130,000 to 150,000 clones listed, about 85% are singletons. Sequences were obtained from PBMCs. These receptors were taken from a boy aged 2 to 10 in good health and CMV-seronegative.

V and J are TRBV28 and TRBJ2-7; TRBD2 aligns across 14 bases. Trimming cost V 6 bases and J 6 bases; bases outside gene matches: 7. Germline-derived CDR1 and CDR2 are MDHEN and SYDVKM. The CDR3 is made up of 15 amino acids. The CDR3 DNA reads TGTGCCAGCAGCTCACTAGGACTAGCGGGGGGCGAGCAGTACTTC. Residues: CASSSLGLAGGEQYF.

J is TRBJ2-5 and V is TRBV2, with TRBD1 identical over 9 bases. Germline CDR1 is SNHLY and CDR2 is FYNNEI. The CDR3 length is 13 residues. Germline trimming cut 7 bases from V and 8 bases from J; bases unmatched to any gene: 8. CDR3 nucleotide sequence: TGTGCCAGCACCAGGACAGGGGAAAATACCCAGTACTTC. Protein product: CASTRTGENTQYF. The full variable domain, completed using reference TRBV2 and TRBJ2-5, is EPEVTQTPSHQVTQMGQEVILRCVPISNHLYFYWYRQILGQKVEFLVSFYNNEISEKSEIFDDQFSVERPDGSNFTLKIRSTKLEDSAMYFCASTRTGENTQYFGPGTRLLVL.

This rearrangement joins TRBV19 to TRBJ2-3; D is unresolved. The CDR3 totals 13 residues. V was cut by 5 bases and J by 2 bases, with 8 bases left in between. Germline CDR1 is LNHDA and CDR2 is SQIVND (reference sequence). CDR3 sequence reads: CASSYTHTDTQYF. In nucleotides, the CDR3 is TGTGCCAGTAGTTACACGCACACAGATACGCAGTATTTT.

The chain is built from TRBV6-6 and TRBJ2-5, with D possibly being TRBD2 (6 bases). The CDR3 sequence is 13 residues long. V lost 5 bases to trimming and J lost 3 bases, with 10 bases between them. The germline V gene encodes CDR1 MNHNY and CDR2 SVGAGI (reference sequence). CDR3: CASSLSGEETQYF. As DNA, the CDR3 is TGTGCCAGCAGTCTTAGCGGTGAAGAGACCCAGTACTTC.

The chain combines TRBV19 with TRBJ1-1; TRBD1 might be the D (6 bases). CDR1 and CDR2 from the germline V gene are LNHDA and SQIVND (reference sequence). The CDR3 consists of 16 residues. V was clipped by 8 bases and J by 0 bases, with 19 bases between them. The chain's CDR3 is CASGNRRNRVNTEAFF. The CDR3 nucleotides are TGTGCCAGTGGCAATCGTAGGAACAGGGTGAACACTGAAGCTTTCTTT.

The CDR3 nucleotides are TGTGCTAGTGGTTTGTTGGGGCCGGAGAGGCGGGAGGGCCTCTCAGATACGCAGTATTTT. Translation: CASGLLGPERREGLSDTQYF. The V gene is TRBV12-5, the J gene TRBJ2-3; 9 bases are a match to TRBD2. V was clipped by 2 bases and J by 4 bases; unmatched bases: 19. CDR1 and CDR2 from the germline V gene are LGHNT and FRNRAP. This CDR3 region has 20 residues.

The rearrangement links TRBV29-1 to TRBJ1-1; 10 positions match TRBD1. This CDR3 comprises 16 residues. Germline CDR1 SQVTM, CDR2 ANQGSEA. J gave up 3 bases and V 6 bases, and 13 bases lay outside the gene matches. CDR3 bases: TGCAGCGTGGTCGGGACAGGGGAGTGGTGGGACACTGAAGCTTTCTTT. Its translation is CSVVGTGEWWDTEAFF.

The rearrangement links TRBV9 to TRBJ2-7; 8 bases fit TRBD1. V dropped 4 bases and J dropped 6; count of bases not matched to a gene: 6. The germline V gene encodes CDR1 SGDLS and CDR2 YYNGEE. This CDR3 spans 13 amino acids. CDR3 DNA sequence: TGTGCCAGCAGCCCTCGCCAGGGGGCCGAGCAGTACTTC. Residues: CASSPRQGAEQYF.

V usage is TRBV27 and J usage is TRBJ2-4; TRBD2 matches at 14 bases. Trimming at V came to 5 bases and at J to 4 bases, leaving 16 bases not matched to a gene. CDR1 is MNHEY and CDR2 is SMNVEV in the germline V gene (reference sequence). The CDR3 has 20 residues. CDR3 sequence: CASSQGLAGVAAPVKNIQYF. The CDR3 DNA reads as TGTGCCAGCAGTCAGGGACTAGCGGGAGTGGCAGCCCCAGTTAAAAACATTCAGTACTTC.